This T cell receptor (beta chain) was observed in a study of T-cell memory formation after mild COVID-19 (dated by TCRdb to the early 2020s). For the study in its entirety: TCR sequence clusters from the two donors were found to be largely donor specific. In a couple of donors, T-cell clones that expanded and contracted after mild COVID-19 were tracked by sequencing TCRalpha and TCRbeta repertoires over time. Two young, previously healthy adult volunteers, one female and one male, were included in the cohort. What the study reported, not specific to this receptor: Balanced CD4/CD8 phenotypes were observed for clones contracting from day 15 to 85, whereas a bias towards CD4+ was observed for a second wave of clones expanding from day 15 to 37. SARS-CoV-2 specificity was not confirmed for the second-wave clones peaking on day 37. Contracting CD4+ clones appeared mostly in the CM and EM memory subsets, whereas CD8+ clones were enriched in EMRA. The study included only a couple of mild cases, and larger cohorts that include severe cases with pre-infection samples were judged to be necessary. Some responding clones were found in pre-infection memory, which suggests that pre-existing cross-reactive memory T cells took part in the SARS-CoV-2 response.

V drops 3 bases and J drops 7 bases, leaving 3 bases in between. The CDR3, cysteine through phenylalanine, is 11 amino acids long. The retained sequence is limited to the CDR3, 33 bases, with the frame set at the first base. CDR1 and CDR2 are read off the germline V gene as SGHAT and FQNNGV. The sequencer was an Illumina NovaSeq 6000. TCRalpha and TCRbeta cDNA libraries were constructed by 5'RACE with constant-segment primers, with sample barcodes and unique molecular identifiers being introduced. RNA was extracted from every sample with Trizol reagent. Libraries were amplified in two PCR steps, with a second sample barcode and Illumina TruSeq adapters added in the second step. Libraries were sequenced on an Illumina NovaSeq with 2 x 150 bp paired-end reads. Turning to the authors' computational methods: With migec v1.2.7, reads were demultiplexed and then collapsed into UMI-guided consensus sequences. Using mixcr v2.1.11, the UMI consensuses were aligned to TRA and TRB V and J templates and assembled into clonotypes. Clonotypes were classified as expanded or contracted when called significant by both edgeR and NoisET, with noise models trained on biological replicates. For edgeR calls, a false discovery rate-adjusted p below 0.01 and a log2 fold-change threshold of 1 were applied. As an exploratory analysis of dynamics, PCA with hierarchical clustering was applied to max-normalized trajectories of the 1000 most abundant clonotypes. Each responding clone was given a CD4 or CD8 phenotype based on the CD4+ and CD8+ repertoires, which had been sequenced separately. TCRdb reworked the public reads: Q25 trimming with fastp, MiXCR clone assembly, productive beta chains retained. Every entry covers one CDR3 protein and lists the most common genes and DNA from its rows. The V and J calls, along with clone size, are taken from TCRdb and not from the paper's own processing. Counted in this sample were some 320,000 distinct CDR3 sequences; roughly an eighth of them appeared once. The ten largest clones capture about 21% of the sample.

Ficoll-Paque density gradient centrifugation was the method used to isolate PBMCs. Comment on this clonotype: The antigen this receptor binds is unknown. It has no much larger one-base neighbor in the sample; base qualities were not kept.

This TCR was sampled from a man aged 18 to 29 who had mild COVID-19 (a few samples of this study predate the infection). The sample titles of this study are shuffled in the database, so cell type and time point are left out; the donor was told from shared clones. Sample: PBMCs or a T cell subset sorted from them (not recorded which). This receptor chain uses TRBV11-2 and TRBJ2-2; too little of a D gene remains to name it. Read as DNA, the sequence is TGTGCCAGCAGCTTCTACGGGGAGCTGTTTTTT. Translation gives CASSFYGELFF. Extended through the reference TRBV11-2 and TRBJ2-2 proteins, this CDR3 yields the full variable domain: EAGVAQSPRYKIIEKRQSVAFWCNPISGHATLYWYQQILGQGPKLLIQFQNNGVVDDSQLPKDRFSAERLKGVDSTLKIQPAKLEDSAVYLCASSFYGELFFGEGSRLTVL.